Listed below are T cell receptor beta chains from one sample, sequenced in a study of T cell responses to AZD1222 COVID-19 vaccine. Assay: immunoSEQ multiplex PCR; the TCRdb copy retains only in-frame clones and omits some. The sample holds 250,000 to 300,000 clones, 90% to 95% seen once. The sequenced sample was peripheral blood, obtained 28 days after the second AZD1222 dose. The source is an adult who received the AZD1222 COVID-19 vaccine. CDR3s include the opening cysteine and the closing phenylalanine or tryptophan. Fields, in order: V gene, CDR3 protein.

>TRBV19
CASRTFRGNTEAFF
>TRBV2
CASRPGLVHEQYF
>TRBV7-9
CASSLGSQETQYF
>TRBV25-1
CACPGNTIYF
>TRBV5-1
CASSSGGQGTYNEQFF
>TRBV2
CASSDTSGANVLTF
>TRBV28
CASSPVGISYEQYF
>TRBV5-8
CASSFGQGGQETQYF
>TRBV3-1/TRBV3-2
CASSQASGGSGANVLTF
>TRBV28
CASSLGRATYEQYF
>TRBV10-3
CAISVDRVTYEQYF
>TRBV6-5
CASSQTLSSYEQYF
>TRBV7-2
CASRIGQVRSDTQYF
>TRBV18
CASSPGVYRGPGNTIYF
>TRBV21-1
CASSTHQGATRYGYTF
>TRBV27
CASRGGMNTEAFF
>TRBV28
CASSFGAGNTIYF
>TRBV18
CASSPWAGNSGNTIYF
>TRBV28
CASTAHNEQFF
>TRBV6-5
CASSNGFGSPLHF
>TRBV5-6
CASSFGTAKNIQYF
>TRBV19
CASSFKRNYNEQFF
>TRBV7-9
CASSPRASGASTDTQYF
>TRBV19
CASSTRGRKTQYF
>TRBV2
CASSGDGNSPLHF
>TRBV5-5
CASSLLAGGPAETQYF
>TRBV9
CASSVDVNTEAFF
>TRBV3-1/TRBV3-2
CASSLRVFRFQPQHF
>TRBV2
CASSAPVTSGEETQYF
>TRBV6-5
CASRPRVPSGYTF